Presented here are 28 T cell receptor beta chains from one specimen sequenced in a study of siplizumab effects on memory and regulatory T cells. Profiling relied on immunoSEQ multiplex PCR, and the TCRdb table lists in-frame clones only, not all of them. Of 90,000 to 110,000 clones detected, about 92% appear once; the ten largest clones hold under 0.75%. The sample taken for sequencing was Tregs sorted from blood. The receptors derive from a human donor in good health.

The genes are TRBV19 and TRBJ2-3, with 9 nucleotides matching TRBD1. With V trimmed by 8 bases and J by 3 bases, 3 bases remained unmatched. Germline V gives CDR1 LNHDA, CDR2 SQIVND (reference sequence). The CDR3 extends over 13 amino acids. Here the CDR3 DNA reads TGTGCCAGTCGGGGGACAGGGACAGATACGCAGTATTTT. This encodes CASRGTGTDTQYF.

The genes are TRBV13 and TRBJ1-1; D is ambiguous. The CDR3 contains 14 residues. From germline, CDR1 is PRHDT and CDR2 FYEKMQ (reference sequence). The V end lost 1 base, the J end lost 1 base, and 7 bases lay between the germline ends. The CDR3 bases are TGTGCCAGCAGCTTAGTCCCGAAGAACACTGAAGCTTTCTTT. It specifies CASSLVPKNTEAFF.

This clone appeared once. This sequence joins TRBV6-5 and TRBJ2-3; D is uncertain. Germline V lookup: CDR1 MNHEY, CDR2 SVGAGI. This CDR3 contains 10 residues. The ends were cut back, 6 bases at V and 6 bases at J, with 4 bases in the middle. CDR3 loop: CASRRDTQYF. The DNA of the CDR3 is TGTGCCAGCAGGCGGGATACGCAGTATTTT.

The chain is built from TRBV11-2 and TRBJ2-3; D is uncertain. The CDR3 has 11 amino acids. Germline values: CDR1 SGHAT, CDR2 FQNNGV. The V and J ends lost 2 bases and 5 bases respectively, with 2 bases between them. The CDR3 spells CASSLKDTQYF. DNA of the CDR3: TGTGCCAGCAGCTTAAAAGATACGCAGTATTTT.

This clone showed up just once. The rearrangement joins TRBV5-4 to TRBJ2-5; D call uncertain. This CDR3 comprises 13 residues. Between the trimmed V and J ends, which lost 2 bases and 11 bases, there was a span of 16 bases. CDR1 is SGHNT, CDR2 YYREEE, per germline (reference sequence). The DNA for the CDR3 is TGTGCCAGCAGCTTTCAAACCTCGGAACAGCAGTACTTC. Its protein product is CASSFQTSEQQYF.

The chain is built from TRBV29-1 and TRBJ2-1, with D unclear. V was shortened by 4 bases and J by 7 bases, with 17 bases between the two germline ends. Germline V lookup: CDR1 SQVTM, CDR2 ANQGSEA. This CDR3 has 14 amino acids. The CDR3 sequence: CSVAPFSPGNEQFF. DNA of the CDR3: TGCAGCGTTGCCCCCTTTTCTCCTGGGAATGAGCAGTTCTTC.

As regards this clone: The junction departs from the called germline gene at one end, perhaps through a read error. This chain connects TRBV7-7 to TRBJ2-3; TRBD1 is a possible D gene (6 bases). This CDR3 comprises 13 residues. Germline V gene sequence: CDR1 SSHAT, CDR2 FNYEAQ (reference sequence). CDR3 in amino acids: CASSLGQTDTQYF. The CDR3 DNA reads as TGTGCTAGCAGCTTAGGACAGACAGATACGCAGTATTTT.

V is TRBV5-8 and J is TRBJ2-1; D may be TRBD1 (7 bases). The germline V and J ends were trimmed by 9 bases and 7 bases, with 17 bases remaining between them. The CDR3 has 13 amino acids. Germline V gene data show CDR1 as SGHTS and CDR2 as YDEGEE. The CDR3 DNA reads TGTGCCATACGGAGGGACAGCGGAAATGAGCAGTTCTTC. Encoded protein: CAIRRDSGNEQFF.

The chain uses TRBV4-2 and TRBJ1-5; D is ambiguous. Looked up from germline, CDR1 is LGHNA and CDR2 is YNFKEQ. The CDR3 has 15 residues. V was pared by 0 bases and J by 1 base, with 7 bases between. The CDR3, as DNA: TGTGCCAGCAGCCAAGATGAGGGAAGCAATCAGCCCCAGCATTTT. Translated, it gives CASSQDEGSNQPQHF.

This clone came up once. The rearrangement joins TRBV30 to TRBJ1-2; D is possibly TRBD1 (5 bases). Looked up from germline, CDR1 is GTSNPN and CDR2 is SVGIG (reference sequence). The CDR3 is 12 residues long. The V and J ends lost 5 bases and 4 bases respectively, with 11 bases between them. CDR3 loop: CAWAMGGYGYTF. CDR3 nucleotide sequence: TGTGCCTGGGCGATGGGGGGCTATGGCTACACCTTC.

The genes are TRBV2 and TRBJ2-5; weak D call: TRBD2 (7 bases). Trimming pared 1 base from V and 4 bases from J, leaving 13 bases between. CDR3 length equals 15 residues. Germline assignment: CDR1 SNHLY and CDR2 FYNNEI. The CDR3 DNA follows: TGTGCCAGCAGTGAAGTGGGGGGGCCTTCAGAGACCCAGTACTTC. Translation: CASSEVGGPSETQYF.

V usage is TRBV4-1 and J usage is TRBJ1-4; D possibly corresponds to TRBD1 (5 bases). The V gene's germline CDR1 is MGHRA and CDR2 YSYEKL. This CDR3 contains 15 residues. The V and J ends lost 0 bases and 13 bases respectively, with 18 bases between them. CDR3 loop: CASSQEPAAQRGLFF. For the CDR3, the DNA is TGCGCCAGCAGCCAAGAACCGGCAGCCCAGAGGGGACTGTTTTTT.

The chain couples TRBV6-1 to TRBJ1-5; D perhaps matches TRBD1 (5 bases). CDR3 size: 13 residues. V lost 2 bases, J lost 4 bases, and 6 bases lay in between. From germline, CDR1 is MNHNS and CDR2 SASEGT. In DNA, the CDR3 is TGTGCCAGCAGTGAACGACAGAATCAGCCCCAGCATTTT. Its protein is CASSERQNQPQHF.

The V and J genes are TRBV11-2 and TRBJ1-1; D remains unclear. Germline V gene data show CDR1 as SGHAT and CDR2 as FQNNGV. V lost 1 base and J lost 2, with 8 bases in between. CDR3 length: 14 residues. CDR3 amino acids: CASSLVGRNTEAFF. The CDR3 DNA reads TGTGCCAGCAGCTTAGTAGGGAGAAACACTGAAGCTTTCTTT.

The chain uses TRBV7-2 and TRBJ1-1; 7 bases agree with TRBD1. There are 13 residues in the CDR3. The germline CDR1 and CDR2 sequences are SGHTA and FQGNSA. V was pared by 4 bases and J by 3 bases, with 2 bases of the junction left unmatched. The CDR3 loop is CASSSQGDTEAFF. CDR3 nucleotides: TGTGCCAGCAGCTCTCAGGGGGACACTGAAGCTTTCTTT.

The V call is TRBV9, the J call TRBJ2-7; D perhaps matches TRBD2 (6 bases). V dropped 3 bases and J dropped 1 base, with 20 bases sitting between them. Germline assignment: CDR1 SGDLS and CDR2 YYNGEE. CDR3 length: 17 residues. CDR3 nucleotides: TGTGCCAGCAGCGCCCCAGAGGGGAGCGGGCAATCCTACGAGCAGTACTTC. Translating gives CASSAPEGSGQSYEQYF.

CDR3 DNA sequence: TGCAGCGTTGATTGGACAGGGGTAGAGACCCAGTACTTC. It codes for CSVDWTGVETQYF. The rearrangement links TRBV29-1 to TRBJ2-5; 9 bases fit TRBD1. CDR3 length: 13 residues. J was trimmed by 4 bases and V by 3 bases; bases with no gene match: 3. CDR1 and CDR2 from the germline V gene are SQVTM and ANQGSEA.

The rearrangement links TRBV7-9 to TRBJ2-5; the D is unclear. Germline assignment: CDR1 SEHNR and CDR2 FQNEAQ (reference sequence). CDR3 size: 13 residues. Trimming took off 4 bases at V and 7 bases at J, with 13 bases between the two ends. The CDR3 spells CASSSPNLATQYF. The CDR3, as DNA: TGTGCCAGCAGCTCCCCCAACTTGGCGACCCAGTACTTC.

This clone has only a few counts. This CDR3 is CSARETGEAFF. CDR3 nucleotide sequence: TGCAGTGCTAGGGAGACGGGGGAAGCTTTCTTT. This chain links TRBV20-1 with TRBJ1-1; D not resolved. Germline V gene sequence: CDR1 DFQATT, CDR2 SNEGSKA (reference sequence). This CDR3 comprises 11 residues. The V end lost 3 bases, the J end lost 8 bases, and 10 bases lay between the germline ends.

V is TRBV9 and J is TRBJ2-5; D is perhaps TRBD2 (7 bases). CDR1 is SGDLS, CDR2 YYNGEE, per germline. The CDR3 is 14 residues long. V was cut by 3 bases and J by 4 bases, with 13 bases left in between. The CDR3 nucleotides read TGTGCCAGCAGCGCCTGGGGGGGCCCAGAGACCCAGTACTTC. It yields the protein CASSAWGGPETQYF.

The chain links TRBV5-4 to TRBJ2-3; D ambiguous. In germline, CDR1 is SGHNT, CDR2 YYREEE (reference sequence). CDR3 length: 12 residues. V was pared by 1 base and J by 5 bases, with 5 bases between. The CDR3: CASSLTLDTQYF. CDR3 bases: TGTGCCAGCAGCTTGACTCTAGATACGCAGTATTTT.

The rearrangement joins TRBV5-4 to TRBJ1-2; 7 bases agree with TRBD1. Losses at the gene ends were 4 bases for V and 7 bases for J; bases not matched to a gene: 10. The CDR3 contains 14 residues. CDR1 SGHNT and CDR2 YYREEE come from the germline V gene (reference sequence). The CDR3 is CASSIGGPLSGYTF. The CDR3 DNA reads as TGTGCCAGCAGCATAGGGGGCCCGCTCAGTGGCTACACCTTC.

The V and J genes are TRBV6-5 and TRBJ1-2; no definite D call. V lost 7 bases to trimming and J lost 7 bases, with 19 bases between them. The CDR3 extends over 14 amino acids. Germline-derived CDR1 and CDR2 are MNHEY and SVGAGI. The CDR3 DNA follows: TGTGCCAGCACCCCCAGACTCAAGGAAGGTGGCTACACCTTC. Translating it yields CASTPRLKEGGYTF.

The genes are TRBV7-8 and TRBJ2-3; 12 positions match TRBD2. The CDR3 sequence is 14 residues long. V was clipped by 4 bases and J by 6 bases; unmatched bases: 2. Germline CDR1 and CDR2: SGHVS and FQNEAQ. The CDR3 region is CASSSGLAGDTQYF. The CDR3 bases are TGTGCCAGCAGCTCCGGACTAGCGGGGGATACGCAGTATTTT. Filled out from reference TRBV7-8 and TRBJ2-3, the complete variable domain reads GAGVSQSPRYKVAKRGQDVALRCDPISGHVSLFWYQQALGQGPEFLTYFQNEAQLDKSGLPSDRFFAERPEGSVSTLKIQRTQQEDSAVYLCASSSGLAGDTQYFGPGTRLTVL.

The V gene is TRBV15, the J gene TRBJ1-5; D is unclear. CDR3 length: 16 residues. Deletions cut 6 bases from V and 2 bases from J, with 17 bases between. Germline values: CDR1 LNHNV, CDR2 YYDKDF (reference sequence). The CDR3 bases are TGTGCCACCAGAGTCCTTGGGGAGGTCGGCAATCAGCCCCAGCATTTT. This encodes CATRVLGEVGNQPQHF.

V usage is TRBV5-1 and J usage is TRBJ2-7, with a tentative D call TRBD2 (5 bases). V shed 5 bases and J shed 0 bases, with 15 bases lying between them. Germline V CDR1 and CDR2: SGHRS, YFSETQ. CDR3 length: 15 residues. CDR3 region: CASRREGGLSYEQYF. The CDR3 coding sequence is TGCGCCAGCAGGCGTGAGGGCGGGCTCTCCTACGAGCAGTACTTC. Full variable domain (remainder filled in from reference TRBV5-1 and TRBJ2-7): KAGVTQTPRYLIKTRGQQVTLSCSPISGHRSVSWYQQTPGQGLQFLFEYFSETQRNKGNFPGRFSGRQFSNSRSEMNVSTLELGDSALYLCASRREGGLSYEQYFGPGTRLTVT.

The CDR3 coding sequence is TGCGCCAGCAGCCAAGAGGGGCCACTAAGACAGGGATCCTACGAGCAGTACTTC. This codes for CASSQEGPLRQGSYEQYF. J is TRBJ2-7 and V is TRBV4-1; 7 positions match TRBD1. The germline gives CDR1 MGHRA, CDR2 YSYEKL. The CDR3 extends over 18 amino acids. V lost 0 bases and J lost 1; bases outside the gene matches: 12.

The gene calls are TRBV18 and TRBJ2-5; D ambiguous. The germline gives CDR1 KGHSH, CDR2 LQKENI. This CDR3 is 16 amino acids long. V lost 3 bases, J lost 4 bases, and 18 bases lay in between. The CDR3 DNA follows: TGTGCCAGCTCACCTCAATACCCCGTCCGGCCAGAGACCCAGTACTTC. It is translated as CASSPQYPVRPETQYF.